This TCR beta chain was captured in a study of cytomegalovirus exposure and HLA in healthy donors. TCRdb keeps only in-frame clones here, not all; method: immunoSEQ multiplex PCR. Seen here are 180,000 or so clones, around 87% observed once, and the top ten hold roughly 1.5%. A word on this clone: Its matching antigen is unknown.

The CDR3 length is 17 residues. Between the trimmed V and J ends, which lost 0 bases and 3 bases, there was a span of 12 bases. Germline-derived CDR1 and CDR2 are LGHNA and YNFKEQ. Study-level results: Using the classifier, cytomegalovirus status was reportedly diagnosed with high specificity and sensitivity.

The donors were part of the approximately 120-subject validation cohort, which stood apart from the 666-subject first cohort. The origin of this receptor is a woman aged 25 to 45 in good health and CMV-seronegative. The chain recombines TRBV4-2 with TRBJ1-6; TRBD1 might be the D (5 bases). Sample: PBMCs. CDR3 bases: TGTGCCAGCAGCCAAGATGGCGTACAGGACTATAATTCACCCCTCCACTTT. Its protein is CASSQDGVQDYNSPLHF.